The T cell receptor beta chain described here comes from a study of cytomegalovirus exposure and HLA in healthy donors. General study results and limits: Most observed TCR sequences were rare, whereas some public TCRs were detected in many donors.

The PCR employed 60 Vbeta primers together with 13 Jbeta primers. Method: immunoSEQ multiplex PCR; TCRdb's copy keeps in-frame clones and lacks some. Of about 150,000 clones in the sample, approximately 68% were seen once. The donors gave bone marrow, and they were healthy. To note about this clone: What it recognizes is unknown.

Germline assignment: CDR1 LNHDA and CDR2 SQIVND (reference sequence). The J segment lost 6 bases and the V segment lost 4 bases, leaving 5 bases of the junction unmatched. The CDR3 runs to 14 residues. The sequenced sample consisted of PBMCs. This chain connects TRBV19 to TRBJ1-2; TRBD1 matches at 10 bases. This receptor was taken from a man aged 55 to 69 in good health and CMV-seronegative. CDR3 protein: CASSRRQGAHGYTF. The CDR3 DNA reads as TGTGCCAGTAGTAGGAGACAGGGGGCCCATGGCTACACCTTC.